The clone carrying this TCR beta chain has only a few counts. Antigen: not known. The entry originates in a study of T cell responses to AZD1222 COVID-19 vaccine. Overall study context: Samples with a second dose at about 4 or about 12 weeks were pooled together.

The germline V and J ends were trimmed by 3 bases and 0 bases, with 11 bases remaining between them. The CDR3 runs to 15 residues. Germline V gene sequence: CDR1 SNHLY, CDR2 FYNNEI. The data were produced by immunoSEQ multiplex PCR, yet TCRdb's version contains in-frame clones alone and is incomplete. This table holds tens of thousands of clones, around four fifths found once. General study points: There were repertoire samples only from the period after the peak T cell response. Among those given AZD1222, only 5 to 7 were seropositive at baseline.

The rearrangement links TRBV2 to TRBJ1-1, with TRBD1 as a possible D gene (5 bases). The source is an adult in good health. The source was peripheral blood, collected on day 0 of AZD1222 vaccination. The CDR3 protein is CASSDLAGMNTEAFF. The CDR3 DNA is TGTGCCAGCAGTGATCTCGCAGGGATGAACACTGAAGCTTTCTTT.